These T cell receptor beta chains were read from a single sample in a study of beta chain features in type 1 diabetes. Using immunoSEQ multiplex PCR, the repertoire was profiled, and TCRdb retains in-frame clones only, with some absent. The sample gives 500,000 to 800,000 clones, roughly an eighth of which show up once; roughly 0.12% is in the top ten. The sample was naive CD4+ T cells from blood. The source of these receptors is a young man with type 1 diabetes. The CDR3 runs from the conserved cysteine through the conserved F or W. D genes are given only for firm matches. Rows may omit the clone size; those that give it use once, few, many or a size class.

d_call j_call clone_size v_call cdr3_aa cdr3_nt
TRBD1 TRBJ2-7 - TRBV11-3 CASRAGTGGQEQYF TGTGCCAGCAGAGCCGGGACAGGGGGTCAAGAGCAGTACTTC
- TRBJ2-3 - TRBV29-1 CSGGSTDTQYF TGCAGCGGGGGGAGCACAGATACGCAGTATTTT
TRBD1 TRBJ2-7 few TRBV6-5 CASSRGTGKSEQYF TGTGCCAGCAGTCGAGGGACAGGGAAGTCCGAGCAGTACTTC
- TRBJ2-5 - TRBV25-1 CASKGSAETQYF TGTGCCAGCAAAGGTTCTGCGGAGACCCAGTACTTC
- TRBJ1-3 few TRBV27 CASSPTGGNTIYF TGTGCCAGCAGTCCGACGGGTGGAAACACCATATATTTT
- TRBJ2-2 - TRBV4-3 CASSQEPGYTGELFF TGCGCCAGCAGCCAAGAACCCGGGTACACCGGGGAGCTGTTTTTT
- TRBJ1-6 few TRBV7-2 CASSLSALNSPLHF TGTGCCAGCAGCTTATCCGCCCTCAATTCACCCCTCCACTTT
TRBD1 TRBJ1-1 - TRBV23-1 CASSPRGQVLLRGREAFF TGCGCCAGCAGTCCCCGTGGACAGGTACTCCTCCGGGGCCGTGAAGCTTTCTTT
- TRBJ1-3 few TRBV5-6 CASSLVGANSGNTIYF TGTGCCAGCAGCTTGGTTGGGGCCAACTCTGGAAACACCATATATTTT
- TRBJ2-1 few TRBV5-1 CASSLSGANEYNEQFF TGCGCCAGCAGCCTATCAGGTGCAAACGAGTACAATGAGCAGTTCTTC
TRBD2 TRBJ2-3 few TRBV5-1 CASSLGLAQGDTQYF TGCGCCAGCAGCTTGGGACTAGCGCAGGGGGATACGCAGTATTTT
- TRBJ2-3 few TRBV7-2 CASSLGIQSTDTQYF TGTGCCAGCAGCTTAGGGATACAGAGCACAGATACGCAGTATTTT
- TRBJ2-7 - TRBV30 CAWSVTTRSSYEQYF TGTGCCTGGAGTGTTACTACAAGGAGCTCCTACGAGCAGTACTTC
- TRBJ2-3 - TRBV5-1 CASRVGVTDTQYF TGCGCCAGCAGGGTCGGGGTCACAGATACGCAGTATTTT
- TRBJ2-3 few TRBV11-3 CASSLGPDPSTDTQYF TGTGCCAGCAGCTTAGGCCCGGATCCCAGCACAGATACGCAGTATTTT
- TRBJ1-6 - TRBV28 CASSLVPHRQVRSSPLHF TGTGCCAGCAGTTTGGTCCCTCACCGCCAAGTCCGGTCTTCACCCCTCCACTTT
TRBD1 TRBJ1-2 few TRBV19 CASSIPGRGHHGYTF TGTGCCAGTAGTATCCCGGGTAGGGGGCATCATGGCTACACCTTC
TRBD1 TRBJ1-2 few TRBV9 CASSETRDRGLDNYGYTF TGTGCCAGCAGCGAGACCCGGGACAGGGGGCTGGATAACTATGGCTACACCTTC
TRBD2 TRBJ2-7 - TRBV30 CAWGLAGGRTYEQYF TGTGCCTGGGGACTAGCGGGGGGACGAACCTACGAGCAGTACTTC
- TRBJ1-2 few TRBV28 CASGGLGTF TGTGCCAGCGGAGGGCTCGGCACCTTC
- TRBJ1-4 - TRBV7-9 CASRQQGSTNEKLFF TGTGCCAGCAGGCAACAGGGCTCAACTAATGAAAAACTGTTTTTT
- TRBJ1-2 few TRBV7-2 CASSFTVLYGYTF TGTGCCAGCAGTTTTACGGTTCTCTATGGCTACACCTTC
- TRBJ2-7 few TRBV5-1 CASSPMGFPYEQYF TGCGCCAGCAGCCCCATGGGGTTCCCGTACGAGCAGTACTTC
- TRBJ1-5 - TRBV5-6 CASTQWGVQPQHF TGTGCCAGCACCCAGTGGGGTGTACAGCCCCAGCATTTT
- TRBJ1-2 - TRBV4-3 CASSQEGGWNYGYTF TGCGCCAGCAGCCAAGAGGGGGGATGGAACTATGGCTACACCTTC
- TRBJ1-4 few TRBV4-2 CASSQEQPNNEKLFF TGTGCCAGCAGCCAAGAACAGCCTAATAATGAAAAACTGTTTTTT
- TRBJ2-7 - TRBV18 CASSPPNDEQYF TGTGCCAGCTCACCACCGAACGACGAGCAGTACTTC
- TRBJ1-2 - TRBV28 CASREYHGYTF TGTGCCAGCAGGGAGTACCATGGCTACACCTTC
- TRBJ2-7 - TRBV7-9 CAIGPDRNPYEQYF TGTGCCATCGGACCGGACCGGAACCCCTACGAGCAGTACTTC
TRBD1 TRBJ2-7 - TRBV9 CASSEEGGRLGEQYF TGTGCCAGCAGCGAGGAAGGGGGCAGACTCGGCGAGCAGTACTTC
- TRBJ2-5 - TRBV5-4 CASSFQAQETQYF TGTGCCAGCAGCTTCCAGGCCCAAGAGACCCAGTACTTC
- TRBJ2-3 - TRBV29-1 CSVEDRRLLLDTQYF TGCAGCGTTGAAGACCGCAGGCTGCTCCTTGATACGCAGTATTTT
- TRBJ1-5 once TRBV15 CATSRETGYGGQPQHF TGTGCCACCAGCAGAGAAACAGGGTACGGGGGTCAGCCCCAGCATTTT
- TRBJ2-3 few TRBV5-1 CASSLASRFTDTQYF TGCGCCAGCAGCTTGGCCTCTCGGTTCACAGATACGCAGTATTTT
TRBD1 TRBJ1-5 - TRBV7-9 CASSLGQAHQPQHF TGTGCCAGCAGCTTGGGACAGGCTCATCAGCCCCAGCATTTT
- TRBJ1-5 few TRBV30 CAWSVTGRLEPQHF TGTGCCTGGAGTGTCACAGGGAGGTTGGAGCCCCAGCATTTT